This TCR beta chain was sequenced during a study of identifying expanded T cells in peripheral blood. Data came from immunoSEQ multiplex PCR; TCRdb stores just in-frame clones and leaves some out. Seen here are 70,000 to 95,000 clones, about 90% observed once, and the top ten hold about 3.9%. A remark on this clone: Its antigen remains unidentified.

Whole-study findings and limits: Clone count variance between roughly 2-week samples rose with total template count. Differentially abundant clones: roughly 1.2 between replicates, around 17 at roughly 13 days, less than 20 at four.

No infections or other immune events were documented during collection. The germline V gene has CDR1 SGHRS and CDR2 YFSETQ. This CDR3 is 16 amino acids long. J lost 0 bases, V lost 4 bases, and 8 bases had no gene match. The rearrangement links TRBV5-1 to TRBJ2-3; 7 nucleotides agree with TRBD1. The TCR originated in a person between 18 and 70 years old in good health. The sample taken for sequencing was blood. DNA for the CDR3: TGCGCCAGCAGCAAGGACAGGTACTCTAGCACAGATACGCAGTATTTT. Residues: CASSKDRYSSTDTQYF.